A selection of T cell receptor beta chains follows, all from one sample in a study of beta chain features in type 1 diabetes. The repertoire was sequenced with immunoSEQ multiplex PCR; TCRdb's copy has only in-frame clones and lacks some. The sample lists about 160,000 clones, roughly 59% occurring once. Sequenced material: naive CD4+ T cells from blood. These receptor sequences come from a man between 25 and 39 years old with type 1 diabetes. The CDR3 runs from the conserved cysteine through the conserved F or W.

>TRBJ2-5|TRBV15
CATGRREETQYF
>TRBJ2-3|TRBV4-3
CASSQATGGADTQYF
>TRBJ2-7|TRBV4-3
CASSQGVNPTGLSSYEQYF
>TRBJ2-1|TRBV30
CARSLDRDPPFF
>TRBJ1-1|TRBV4-3
CASSQETQLEAFF
>TRBJ2-3|TRBV7-9
CASSLITDTQYF
>TRBJ2-3|TRBV20-1
CSAQGTDTQYF
>TRBJ2-3|TRBV29-1
CSARDSDTDTQYF
>TRBJ2-5|TRBV9
CASSVVSSGAETQYF
>TRBJ2-7|TRBV28
CASSSDGLSYEQYF
>TRBJ1-2|TRBV7-2
CASSFRDPYRGGYTF
>TRBJ2-1|TRBV4-3
CASSQDGQYNEQFF
>TRBJ1-5|TRBV9
CASSADGGSNQPQHF
>TRBJ1-1|TRBV7-9
CASSRQENTEAFF
>TRBJ2-1|TRBV15
CATSALSYRGRKYNEQFF
>TRBJ1-2|TRBV9
CASSAGSFYTF
>TRBJ2-3|TRBV30
CASGRDITDTQYF
>TRBJ1-1|TRBV29-1
CSVPTGANTEAFF
>TRBJ1-2|TRBV9
CASSVGQPLDGYTF
>TRBJ2-5|TRBV2
CASTNRDSETQYF
>TRBJ1-2|TRBV20-1
CSASMDYGYTF
>TRBJ1-2|TRBV2
CASSEISGGYTF